The 3 T cell receptor beta chains presented below share a single source sample, sequenced in a study of cytomegalovirus exposure and HLA in healthy donors. Sequenced by immunoSEQ multiplex PCR; TCRdb stores in-frame clones only, minus some. The repertoire holds some 230,000 clones, with 75% to 95% as singletons. Sequencing input: PBMCs. The receptors here all came from a woman in her late teens or twenties in good health and CMV-seronegative.

V and J are TRBV10-3 and TRBJ2-7, with TRBD1 matching over 9 bases. V lost 4 bases and J lost 7; bases outside the gene matches: 8. CDR3 length: 14 amino acids. The V gene's germline CDR1 is ENHRY and CDR2 SYGVKD. In DNA, the CDR3 is TGTGCCATCAGTGTATATACCGGACAGGGGGAGCAGTACTTC. Its translation: CAISVYTGQGEQYF.

This clone was seen only once. This chain joins TRBV7-7 and TRBJ2-5, with 9 bases identical to TRBD1. Per germline, CDR1 SSHAT and CDR2 FNYEAQ (reference sequence). The CDR3 consists of 14 residues. The junction had 6 bases not matched to a gene; V was cut back by 1 base and J by 9 bases. The CDR3 region has the DNA TGTGCCAGCAGCTTAGACAGGGGGCAAGATCCCCAGTACTTC. This encodes CASSLDRGQDPQYF.

The CDR3 coding sequence is TGTGCCAGCAGTGAAGCGGCGCTAGTGGGGACCCAGTACTTC. It is translated as CASSEAALVGTQYF. V and J are TRBV6-1 and TRBJ2-5; no reliable D call. This CDR3 is built from 14 residues. Trimming took 0 bases from V and 7 from J, leaving 12 bases between them. Per germline, CDR1 MNHNS and CDR2 SASEGT.